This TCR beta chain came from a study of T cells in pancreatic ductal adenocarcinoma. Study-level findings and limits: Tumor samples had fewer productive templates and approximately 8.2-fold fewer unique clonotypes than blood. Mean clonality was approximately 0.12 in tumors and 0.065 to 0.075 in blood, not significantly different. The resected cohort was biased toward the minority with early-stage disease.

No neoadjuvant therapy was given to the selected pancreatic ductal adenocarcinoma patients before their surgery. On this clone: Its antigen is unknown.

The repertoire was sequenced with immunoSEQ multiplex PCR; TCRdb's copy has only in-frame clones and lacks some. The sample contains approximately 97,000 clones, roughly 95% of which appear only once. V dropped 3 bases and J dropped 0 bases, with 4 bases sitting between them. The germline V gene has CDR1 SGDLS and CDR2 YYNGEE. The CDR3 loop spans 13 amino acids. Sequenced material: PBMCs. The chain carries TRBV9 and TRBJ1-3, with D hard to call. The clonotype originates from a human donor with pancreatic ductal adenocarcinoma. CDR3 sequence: CASSASSGNTIYF. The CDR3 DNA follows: TGTGCCAGCAGCGCTAGCTCTGGAAACACCATATATTTT.